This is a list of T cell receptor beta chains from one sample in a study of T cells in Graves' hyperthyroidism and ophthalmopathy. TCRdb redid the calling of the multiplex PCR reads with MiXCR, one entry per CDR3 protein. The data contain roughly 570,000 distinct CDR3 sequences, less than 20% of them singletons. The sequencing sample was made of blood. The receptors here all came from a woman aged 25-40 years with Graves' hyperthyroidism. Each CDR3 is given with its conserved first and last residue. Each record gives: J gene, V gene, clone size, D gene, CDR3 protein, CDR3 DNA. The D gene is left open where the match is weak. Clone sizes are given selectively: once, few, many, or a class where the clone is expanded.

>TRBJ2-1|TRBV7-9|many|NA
CASSTDPVSMNEQFF
TGTGCCAGCAGCACGGACCCCGTCTCGATGAATGAGCAGTTCTTC
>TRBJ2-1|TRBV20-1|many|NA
CSASIGEIGGNEQFF
TGCAGTGCTAGTATAGGGGAAATCGGGGGAAATGAGCAGTTCTTC
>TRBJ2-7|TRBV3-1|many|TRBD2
CASSQFLSGTSYEQYF
TGTGCCAGCAGCCAGTTTTTGTCCGGGACTAGCTACGAGCAGTACTTC
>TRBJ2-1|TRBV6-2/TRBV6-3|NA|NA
CASSYERDNEQFF
TGTGCCAGCAGTTACGAGCGGGACAATGAGCAGTTCTTC
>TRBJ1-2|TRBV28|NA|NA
CASSLQSRYGYTF
TGTGCCAGCAGTTTACAAAGTCGATATGGCTACACCTTC
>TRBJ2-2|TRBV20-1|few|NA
CSATAGGSAGELFF
TGCAGTGCTACGGCAGGGGGGTCTGCCGGGGAGCTGTTTTTT
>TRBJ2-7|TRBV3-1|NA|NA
CASSQGLSGSNPYEQYF
TGTGCCAGCAGCCAAGGTTTAAGCGGCAGTAATCCGTACGAGCAGTACTTC
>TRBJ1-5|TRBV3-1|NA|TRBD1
CASSTGQGLQPQHF
TGTGCCAGCAGTACGGGACAGGGCCTGCAGCCCCAGCATTTT
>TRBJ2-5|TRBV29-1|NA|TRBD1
CSVEDRGRRETQYF
TGCAGCGTTGAAGACAGGGGGCGACGGGAGACCCAGTACTTC
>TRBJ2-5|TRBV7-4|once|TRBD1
CASSLEGQGREETQYF
TGTGCCAGCAGCTTAGAAGGACAGGGCCGGGAAGAGACCCAGTACTTC
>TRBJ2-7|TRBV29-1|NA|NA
CSVEDGRLDFYEQYF
TGCAGCGTTGAAGATGGCCGACTTGATTTCTACGAGCAGTACTTC
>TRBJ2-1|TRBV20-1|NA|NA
CSASEPRVEQFF
TGCAGTGCTTCAGAGCCCCGGGTTGAGCAGTTCTTC
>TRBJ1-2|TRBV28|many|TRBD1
CASSPRQGGLTNYGYTF
TGTGCCAGCAGTCCCCGACAGGGGGGTCTAACTAACTATGGCTACACCTTC
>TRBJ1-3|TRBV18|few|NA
CASSSTTGPVSGNTIYF
TGTGCCAGCTCTTCAACCACAGGACCCGTCTCTGGAAACACCATATATTTT